This entry lists 12 T cell receptor beta chains sequenced from one sample in a study of T cell repertoires and leukemia-associated antigens. These TCRs' antigens remain unknown. MiXCR, run by TCRdb on the 5' RACE reads, gives a single entry per CDR3 protein. In the table there are 9,800 or so distinct CDR3 sequences, approximately 45% of which are singletons. Sequencing input: CD3+ T cells sorted from blood and cultured. Receptor source: a female donor in good health.

This sequence joins TRBV5-1 and TRBJ2-7; no reliable D call. Germline lookup yields CDR1 SGHRS and CDR2 YFSETQ. The CDR3 spans 13 residues. V lost 2 bases and J 4 bases, leaving 10 bases between the germline ends. CDR3 protein: CASSFDLTYEQYF. The CDR3 nucleotides read TGCGCCAGCAGCTTTGATCTTACGTACGAGCAGTACTTC.

In regard to this clonotype: The CDR3 ends on some other residue instead of the conserved phenylalanine or tryptophan, so this is likely a read error. The V gene is TRBV20-1, the J gene TRBJ2-7; D is possibly TRBD1 (7 bases). V lost 3 bases and J lost 6, with 12 bases in between. This CDR3 comprises 12 residues. Per germline, CDR1 DFQATT and CDR2 SNEGSKA (reference sequence). CDR3 amino acids: CSASFRGVEQYI. CDR3 DNA: TGCAGTGCTAGTTTCAGGGGGGTCGAGCAGTACATC.

This clonotype turned up a few times. The chain combines TRBV12-3 or TRBV12-4 with TRBJ1-1; 8 positions match TRBD1. V gave up 5 bases and J gave up 1 base; unmatched junction bases: 6. There are 15 residues in the CDR3. The CDR3 spells CASSPSGQENTEAFF. The CDR3, as DNA: TGTGCCAGCAGTCCGTCGGGACAGGAGAACACTGAAGCTTTCTTT.

The gene calls are TRBV12-5 and TRBJ2-1; TRBD2 is a possible D gene (5 bases). Germline CDR1 LGHNT, CDR2 FRNRAP. Trimming removed 7 bases at V and 4 bases at J, with 26 bases between. CDR3 length: 18 amino acids. CDR3 nucleotides: TGTGCTAGTGCCCTTAGACTACCACCGACGACTACGTACAATGAGCAGTTCTTC. Protein: CASALRLPPTTTYNEQFF.

The rearrangement links TRBV18 to TRBJ2-7; a possible D gene is TRBD2 (5 bases). The length of the CDR3 is 14 residues. Germline CDR1 and CDR2: KGHSH and LQKENI. V lost 8 bases and J 1 base, leaving 15 bases between the germline ends. The CDR3: CASRGSGTSYEQYF. As DNA, the CDR3 is TGTGCCAGCCGAGGGTCGGGAACATCCTACGAGCAGTACTTC.

This clonotype was counted only a few times. This sequence joins TRBV4-2 and TRBJ2-1; 7 bases map to TRBD2. The CDR3 sequence is 17 residues long. Per the germline V gene, CDR1 is LGHNA and CDR2 is YNFKEQ. After removal of 1 base from V and 8 bases from J, the junction contained 14 bases not matched to a gene. CDR3 sequence: CASSQVLRDYAFDEQFF. The CDR3 region has the DNA TGTGCCAGCAGCCAAGTCCTCCGGGACTACGCTTTCGATGAGCAGTTCTTC.

Notes on this clonotype: One junction end does not reproduce the germline sequence, and a read error may be involved. CDR3 loop: CSARSGTSNNAQFF. The CDR3 region has the DNA TGCAGTGCTAGATCCGGGACTTCGAACAATGCGCAGTTCTTC. This chain connects TRBV20-1 to TRBJ2-1; the D gene is possibly TRBD2 (6 bases). This CDR3 spans 14 amino acids. From germline, CDR1 is DFQATT and CDR2 SNEGSKA (reference sequence).

The count of this clonotype is one. Relative to the germline gene, one junction end is altered; a read error may explain this. The V gene is TRBV5-1, the J gene TRBJ2-3, with TRBD1 matching over 8 bases. This CDR3 contains 13 residues. Germline CDR1 reads SGHRS; CDR2 reads YFSETQ. The CDR3, as DNA: TGCGCCGGCAGCGCCTACAGGGGGGATACGCAGTATTTT. This translates into CAGSAYRGDTQYF.

This clonotype is classed as medium-sized. This chain joins TRBV30 and TRBJ2-3; TRBD2 matches 10 bases. Germline CDR1 GTSNPN, CDR2 SVGIG (reference sequence). CDR3 size: 15 residues. The V and J ends lost 0 bases and 5 bases, in that order; junction bases with no gene match: 5. CDR3 DNA: TGTGCCTGGAGTGTACGGGCTAGCGGGAGAGATACGCAGTATTTT. Translation gives CAWSVRASGRDTQYF.

The CDR3 here is CASSPELASTDTQYF. CDR3 nucleotides: TGCGCCAGCAGCCCCGAATTGGCAAGCACAGATACGCAGTATTTT. This sequence joins TRBV4-1 and TRBJ2-3; the D is unclear. With 4 bases removed from V and 0 bases from J, the gap between germline ends came to 11 bases. This CDR3 has 15 amino acids. Germline V CDR1 and CDR2: MGHRA, YSYEKL.

About this clonotype itself: A junction boundary mismatches the germline segment, possibly from a read error. V and J are TRBV5-1 and TRBJ2-1, with 10 bases lining up with TRBD2. This CDR3 region has 17 residues. The germline CDR1 and CDR2 sequences are SGHRS and YFSETQ. The CDR3 region has the DNA TGCGCCTGCAGCCCCCAGTACTTAGCGGGAGGAGTAAATGAGCAGTTCTTC. This encodes CACSPQYLAGGVNEQFF.

V gene TRBV27 combines with J gene TRBJ2-7; a weak D match, TRBD1 (5 bases). In germline, CDR1 is MNHEY, CDR2 SMNVEV (reference sequence). This CDR3 has 16 residues. Trimming left V 5 bases short and J 0 bases short, with 17 bases between. The CDR3, as DNA: TGTGCCAGCAGTCCGTCGACTGGGGCCCTCTCCTACGAGCAGTACTTC. This codes for CASSPSTGALSYEQYF.